The 22 T cell receptor beta chains below were found in one sample sequenced in a study of T cells in Graves' hyperthyroidism and ophthalmopathy. The source material, RNA transcripts, was used to amplify TCR beta CDR3 regions. Carried out on the TCR CDR3, a first-round RT-PCR used the HTBI primer set. TCRdb fed the multiplex PCR reads into MiXCR, producing one record per CDR3 protein. This table has about 160,000 distinct CDR3 sequences, about 9.4% appearing once. Sequencing used blood. The receptors were sampled from a woman aged 18-29 years with Graves' hyperthyroidism that later progressed to Graves' ophthalmopathy.

This clonotype was seen at least ten times. The chain carries TRBV28 and TRBJ1-5, with unresolved D. Trimming pared 7 bases from V and 0 bases from J, leaving 22 bases between. Germline assignment: CDR1 MDHEN and CDR2 SYDVKM. The CDR3 totals 18 residues. This CDR3 is CASNQAKGQPYSNQPQHF. The CDR3 nucleotides are TGTGCCAGCAATCAGGCCAAGGGTCAGCCTTATAGCAATCAGCCCCAGCATTTT.

This clonotype was detected only a few times. The chain recombines TRBV3-1 with TRBJ2-5; 16 positions agree with TRBD2. The CDR3 extends over 18 amino acids. Unmatched junction bases numbered 8, after V lost 3 bases and J lost 4 bases. Germline CDR1 reads LGHDT; CDR2 reads YNNKEL (reference sequence). The CDR3 is CASSHGTSGGAGVETQYF. CDR3 DNA: TGTGCCAGCAGCCACGGGACTAGCGGGGGGGCCGGCGTAGAGACCCAGTACTTC.

This clonotype occurred many times. The chain has TRBV5-6 and TRBJ2-7; 9 bases fit TRBD1. V was clipped by 5 bases and J by 5 bases; unmatched bases: 11. There are 15 residues in the CDR3. The germline gives CDR1 SGHDT, CDR2 YYEEEE. CDR3 nucleotides: TGTGCCAGCAGTACCGACCGACAGGGGGTCGACGAGCAGTACTTC. Its translation is CASSTDRQGVDEQYF.

In this sample, this clonotype turned up many times. The rearrangement joins TRBV27 to TRBJ1-3; D unclear. V dropped 6 bases and J dropped 0 bases, with 6 bases sitting between them. This CDR3 spans 13 amino acids. Per the germline V gene, CDR1 is MNHEY and CDR2 is SMNVEV (reference sequence). The CDR3 nucleotides read TGTGCCAGCAGGCCCTTCTCTGGAAACACCATATATTTT. Amino acid sequence: CASRPFSGNTIYF.

J is TRBJ2-1 and V is TRBV4-2; 8 bases are shared with TRBD2. CDR3 length: 18 amino acids. Germline-derived CDR1 and CDR2 are LGHNA and YNFKEQ. Trimming removed 0 bases from V and 5 bases from J; junction bases left unmatched: 12. CDR3 region: CASSQDWDSGVTNNEQFF. As DNA, the CDR3 is TGTGCCAGCAGCCAAGATTGGGATAGCGGGGTAACGAACAATGAGCAGTTCTTC.

There are many counts of this clonotype. The CDR3 DNA reads TGTGCCAGCAGCCAAGGGCAGGACTATGGCTACACCTTC. It is translated as CASSQGQDYGYTF. V is TRBV2 and J is TRBJ1-2; no definite D call. V lost 6 bases and J 3 bases, leaving 11 bases between the germline ends. The CDR3 has 13 residues. Germline V lookup: CDR1 SNHLY, CDR2 FYNNEI.

This clonotype was observed many times. The CDR3 sequence is CASSGLATNTGELFF. The CDR3 DNA sequence: TGTGCCAGCAGTGGACTAGCGACGAACACCGGGGAGCTGTTTTTT. The chain employs TRBV2 and TRBJ2-2; 8 positions agree with TRBD2. The V segment lost 4 bases and the J segment 0 bases; nucleotides outside the gene matches: 1. The germline gives CDR1 SNHLY, CDR2 FYNNEI. This CDR3 is 15 amino acids long.

V usage is TRBV6-1 and J usage is TRBJ1-6; D possibly corresponds to TRBD1 (5 bases). The germline V gene encodes CDR1 MNHNS and CDR2 SASEGT. The CDR3 is made up of 13 amino acids. The ends were cut back, 6 bases at V and 6 bases at J, with 9 bases in the middle. CDR3 nucleotides: TGTGCCAGCAGACGAGACAGTAATTCACCCCTCCACTTT. Its protein is CASRRDSNSPLHF.

This clonotype was detected many times. The chain uses TRBV20-1 and TRBJ2-7; 10 nucleotides match TRBD1. The germline CDR1 and CDR2 sequences are DFQATT and SNEGSKA (reference sequence). This CDR3 has 17 amino acids. Germline trimming cut 0 bases from V and 0 bases from J; bases unmatched to any gene: 8. The CDR3 DNA reads as TGCAGTGCTAGAGATGAATTAGGGACAGGGGCCTCCTACGAGCAGTACTTC. This encodes CSARDELGTGASYEQYF.

This clonotype is labeled medium-sized. The rearrangement uses TRBV6-5 and TRBJ2-5; 7 bases are a match to TRBD2. Germline V lookup: CDR1 MNHEY, CDR2 SVGAGI. V was clipped by 0 bases and J by 5 bases; unmatched bases: 3. This CDR3 region has 14 residues. The CDR3 is CASSYSVGGETQYF. As DNA, the CDR3 is TGTGCCAGCAGTTACTCGGTGGGGGGGGAGACCCAGTACTTC.

By sample share, this clonotype is medium-sized. CDR3 DNA: TGTGCCAGCAGCCAAGATAGGAACAATCAGCCCCAGCATTTT. Its protein product is CASSQDRNNQPQHF. V and J are TRBV3-1 and TRBJ1-5; no firm D call. Germline V gives CDR1 LGHDT, CDR2 YNNKEL (reference sequence). The ends were cut back, 0 bases at V and 3 bases at J, with 6 bases in the middle. The CDR3 runs to 14 residues.

On this clonotype itself: A much larger clone differs by one base, so this may be a read error. CDR3 amino acids: CASSPRSGDSDYGYTF. CDR3 nucleotide sequence: TGTGCCAGCTCACCCAGATCAGGGGATTCAGACTATGGCTACACCTTC. The V gene is TRBV18, the J gene TRBJ1-2; TRBD1 might be the D (6 bases). The V end lost 3 bases, the J end lost 3 bases, and 17 bases lay between the germline ends. This CDR3 spans 16 amino acids. In germline, CDR1 is KGHSH, CDR2 LQKENI. The whole variable domain, filled in from reference TRBV18 and TRBJ1-2, reads NAGVMQNPRHLVRRRGQEARLRCSPMKGHSHVYWYRQLPEEGLKFMVYLQKENIIDESGMPKERFSAEFPKEGPSILRIQQVVRGDSAAYFCASSPRSGDSDYGYTFGSGTRLTVV.

The rearrangement links TRBV6-2 or TRBV6-3 to TRBJ1-1, with 9 bases lining up with TRBD1. V shed 6 bases and J 2 bases; nucleotides not matched to a gene: 4. Germline V gives CDR1 MNHEY, CDR2 SVGEGT. This CDR3 has 14 residues. The CDR3 region has the DNA TGTGCCAGCAGCAGGACAGGGGCCAACACTGAAGCTTTCTTT. This translates into CASSRTGANTEAFF.

This clonotype was counted at least ten times. J is TRBJ2-3 and V is TRBV30; D is undetermined. Trimming removed 4 bases from V and 0 bases from J, with 11 bases in between. The CDR3 extends over 14 amino acids. Germline CDR1 and CDR2: GTSNPN and SVGIG (reference sequence). The CDR3 is CAWKSRMSTDTQYF. CDR3 bases: TGTGCCTGGAAGTCTCGGATGAGCACAGATACGCAGTATTTT.

This clonotype was found many times. The gene calls are TRBV10-3 and TRBJ1-1; the match to TRBD1 covers 7 bases. CDR1 is ENHRY, CDR2 SYGVKD, per germline. The CDR3 is made up of 13 amino acids. J gave up 2 bases and V 10 bases, and 7 bases lay outside the gene matches. The CDR3 loop is CATNDRDNTEAFF. Here the CDR3 DNA reads TGTGCCACCAACGACAGGGACAACACTGAAGCTTTCTTT.

The CDR3 loop is CASSLGPSQFF. The CDR3 DNA sequence: TGTGCCAGCAGCTTAGGTCCGTCACAGTTCTTC. The chain carries TRBV7-2 and TRBJ2-1; D gene uncertain. V was trimmed by 1 base and J by 13 bases, leaving 8 bases between them. Germline values: CDR1 SGHTA, CDR2 FQGNSA. This CDR3 region has 11 residues.

This clonotype was detected many times. The chain carries TRBV28 and TRBJ1-2, with D possibly matching TRBD1 (5 bases). Trimming removed 4 bases at V and 8 bases at J, with 14 bases between. The CDR3 is made up of 13 amino acids. Germline V gene sequence: CDR1 MDHEN, CDR2 SYDVKM. CDR3 nucleotides: TGTGCCAGCAGTTCGGGCATGGACAAAGGCTACACCTTC. It specifies CASSSGMDKGYTF.

This clonotype was seen only once. The junction departs from the called germline gene at one end, perhaps through a read error. This chain uses TRBV7-9 with TRBJ1-4, with 9 bases lining up with TRBD1. This CDR3 has 15 amino acids. CDR1 and CDR2 from the germline V gene are SEHNR and FQNEAQ (reference sequence). CDR3 coding DNA: TGTGTCAGCGGCATAACCGGGACAGGGTCTGAAAAACTGTTTTTT. It yields the protein CVSGITGTGSEKLFF.

This clonotype showed up many times. V gene TRBV4-2 combines with J gene TRBJ1-1, with D tentatively TRBD1 (6 bases). The germline CDR1 and CDR2 sequences are LGHNA and YNFKEQ. V was cut by 4 bases and J by 7 bases, with 10 bases left in between. This CDR3 region has 12 residues. The CDR3 nucleotides read TGTGCCAGCAGCCGGACAGTGGGTGAAGCTTTCTTT. It encodes CASSRTVGEAFF.

The genes are TRBV5-4 and TRBJ1-5, with 7 bases identical to TRBD1. V shed 3 bases and J 4 bases; nucleotides not matched to a gene: 4. This CDR3 spans 14 amino acids. CDR1 and CDR2 from the germline V gene are SGHNT and YYREEE (reference sequence). CDR3 DNA: TGTGCCAGCAGCTCAGGGGGAGGAAATCAGCCCCAGCATTTT. It codes for CASSSGGGNQPQHF.

The sample holds many counts of this clonotype. The chain joins TRBV7-2 to TRBJ1-1, with unresolved D. The CDR3 is made up of 16 amino acids. Germline lookup yields CDR1 SGHTA and CDR2 FQGNSA. Trimming cost V 5 bases and J 2 bases, with 18 bases left between them. The CDR3 loop is CASSPWPVWGNTEAFF. In DNA form, the CDR3 reads TGTGCCAGCAGCCCCTGGCCTGTATGGGGTAACACTGAAGCTTTCTTT.

This clonotype has ten or more counts. The genes are TRBV29-1 and TRBJ2-3; D is unclear. The CDR3 runs 15 residues. Germline lookup yields CDR1 SQVTM and CDR2 ANQGSEA. V dropped 4 bases and J dropped 4 bases, with 18 bases sitting between them. This chain's CDR3 is CSVVREPRIADTQYF. In DNA form, the CDR3 reads TGCAGCGTTGTCCGCGAGCCCCGCATAGCAGATACGCAGTATTTT.